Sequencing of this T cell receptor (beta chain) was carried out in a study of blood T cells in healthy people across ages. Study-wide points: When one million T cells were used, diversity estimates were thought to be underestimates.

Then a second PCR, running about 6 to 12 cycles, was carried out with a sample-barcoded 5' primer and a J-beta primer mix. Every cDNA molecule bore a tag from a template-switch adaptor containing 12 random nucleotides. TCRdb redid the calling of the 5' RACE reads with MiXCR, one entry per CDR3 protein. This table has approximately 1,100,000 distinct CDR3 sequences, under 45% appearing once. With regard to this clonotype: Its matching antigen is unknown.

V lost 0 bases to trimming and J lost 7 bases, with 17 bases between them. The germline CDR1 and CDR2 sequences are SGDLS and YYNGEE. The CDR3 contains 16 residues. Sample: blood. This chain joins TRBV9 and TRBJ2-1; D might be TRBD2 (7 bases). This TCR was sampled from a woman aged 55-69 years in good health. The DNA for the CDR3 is TGTGCCAGCAGCGTAGGGGAGGGGGGTATATCGAATGAGCAGTTCTTC. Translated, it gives CASSVGEGGISNEQFF.